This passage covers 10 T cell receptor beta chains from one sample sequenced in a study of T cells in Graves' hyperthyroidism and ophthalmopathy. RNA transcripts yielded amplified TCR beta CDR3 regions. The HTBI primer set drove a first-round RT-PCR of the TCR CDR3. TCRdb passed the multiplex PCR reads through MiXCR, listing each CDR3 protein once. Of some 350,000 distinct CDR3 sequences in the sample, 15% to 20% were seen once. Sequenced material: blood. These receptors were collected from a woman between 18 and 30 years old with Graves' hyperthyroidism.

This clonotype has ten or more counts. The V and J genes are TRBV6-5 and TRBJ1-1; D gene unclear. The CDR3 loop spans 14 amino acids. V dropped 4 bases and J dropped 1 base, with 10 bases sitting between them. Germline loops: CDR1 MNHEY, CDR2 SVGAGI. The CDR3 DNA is TGTGCCAGCAGTTCCCTTTATGCGAACACTGAAGCTTTCTTT. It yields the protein CASSSLYANTEAFF.

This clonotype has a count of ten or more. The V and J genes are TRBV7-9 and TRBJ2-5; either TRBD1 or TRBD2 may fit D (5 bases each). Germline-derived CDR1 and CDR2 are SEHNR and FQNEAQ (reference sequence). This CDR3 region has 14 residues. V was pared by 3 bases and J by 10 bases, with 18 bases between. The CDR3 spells CASSLGPPKVDQYF. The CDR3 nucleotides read TGTGCCAGCAGCTTGGGACCGCCAAAGGTTGACCAGTACTTC.

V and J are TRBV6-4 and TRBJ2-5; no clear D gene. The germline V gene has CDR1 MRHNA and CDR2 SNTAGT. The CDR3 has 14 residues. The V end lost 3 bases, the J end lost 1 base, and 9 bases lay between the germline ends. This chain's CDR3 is CASSEVDIQETQYF. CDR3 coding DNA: TGTGCCAGCAGTGAGGTCGACATCCAAGAGACCCAGTACTTC.

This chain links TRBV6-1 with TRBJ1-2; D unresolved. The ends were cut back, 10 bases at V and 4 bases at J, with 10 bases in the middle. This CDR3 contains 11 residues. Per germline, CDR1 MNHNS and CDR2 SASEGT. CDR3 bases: TGTGCCACATGGGCTCTCTATGGCTACACCTTC. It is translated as CATWALYGYTF.

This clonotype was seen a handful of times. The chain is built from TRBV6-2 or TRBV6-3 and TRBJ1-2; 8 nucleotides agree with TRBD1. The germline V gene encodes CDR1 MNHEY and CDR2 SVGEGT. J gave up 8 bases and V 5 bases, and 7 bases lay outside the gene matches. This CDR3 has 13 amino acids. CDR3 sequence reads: CASSLGQGRGYTF. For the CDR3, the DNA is TGTGCCAGCAGTCTCGGACAGGGACGAGGCTACACCTTC.

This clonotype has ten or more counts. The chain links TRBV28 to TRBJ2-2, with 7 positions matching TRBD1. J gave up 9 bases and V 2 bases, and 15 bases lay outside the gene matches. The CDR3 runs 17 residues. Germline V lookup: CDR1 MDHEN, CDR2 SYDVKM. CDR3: CASSLRGRDSYYRELFF. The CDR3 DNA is TGTGCCAGCAGTTTAAGGGGCCGGGACAGTTACTATAGGGAGCTGTTTTTT.

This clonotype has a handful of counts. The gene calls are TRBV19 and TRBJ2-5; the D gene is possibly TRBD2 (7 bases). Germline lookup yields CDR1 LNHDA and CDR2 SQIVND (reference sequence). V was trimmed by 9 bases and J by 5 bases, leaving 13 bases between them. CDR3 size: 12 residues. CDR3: CASAGASETQYF. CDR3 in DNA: TGTGCCAGCGCGGGGGCGAGCGAGACCCAGTACTTC.

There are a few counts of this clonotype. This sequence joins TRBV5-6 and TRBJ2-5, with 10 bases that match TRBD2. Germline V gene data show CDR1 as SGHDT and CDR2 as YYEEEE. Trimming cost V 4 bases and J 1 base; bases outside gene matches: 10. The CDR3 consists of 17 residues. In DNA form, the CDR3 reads TGTGCCAGCAGCGCAAAGTCCCTAGCGGGGGTCCAAGAGACCCAGTACTTC. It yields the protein CASSAKSLAGVQETQYF.

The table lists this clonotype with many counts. The CDR3 here is CATSEEGGNYGYTF. CDR3 DNA: TGTGCCACCAGTGAAGAGGGGGGGAACTATGGCTACACCTTC. This rearrangement joins TRBV24-1 to TRBJ1-2; D perhaps matches TRBD1 (6 bases). Germline V CDR1 and CDR2: KGHDR, SFDVKD. CDR3 length: 14 amino acids. The ends were cut back, 4 bases at V and 2 bases at J, with 10 bases in the middle.

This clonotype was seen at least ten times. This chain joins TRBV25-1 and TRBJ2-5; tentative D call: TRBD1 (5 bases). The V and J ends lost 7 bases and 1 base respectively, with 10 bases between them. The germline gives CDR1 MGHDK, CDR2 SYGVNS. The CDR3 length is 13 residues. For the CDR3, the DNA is TGTGCCAGCACCTCCGACAGCCAAGAGACCCAGTACTTC. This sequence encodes CASTSDSQETQYF.